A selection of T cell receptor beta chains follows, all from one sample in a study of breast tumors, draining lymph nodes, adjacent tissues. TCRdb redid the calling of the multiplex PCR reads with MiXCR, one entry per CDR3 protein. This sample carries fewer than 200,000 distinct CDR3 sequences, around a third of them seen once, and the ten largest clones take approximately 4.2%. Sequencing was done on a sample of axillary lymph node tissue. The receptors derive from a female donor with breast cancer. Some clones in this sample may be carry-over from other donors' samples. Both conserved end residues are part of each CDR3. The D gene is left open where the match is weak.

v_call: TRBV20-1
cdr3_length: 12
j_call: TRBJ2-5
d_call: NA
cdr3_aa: CSAPTSRETQYF

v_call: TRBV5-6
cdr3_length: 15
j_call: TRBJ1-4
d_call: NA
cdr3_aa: CASSLETASNEKLFF

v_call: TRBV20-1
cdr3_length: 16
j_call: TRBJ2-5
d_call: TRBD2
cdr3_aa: CSASGTSGSFVETQYF

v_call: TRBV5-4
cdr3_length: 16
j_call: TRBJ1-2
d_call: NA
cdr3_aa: CASSDFAPRRNYGYTF

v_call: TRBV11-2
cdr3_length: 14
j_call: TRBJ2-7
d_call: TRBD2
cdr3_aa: CASSPLAGSYEQYF

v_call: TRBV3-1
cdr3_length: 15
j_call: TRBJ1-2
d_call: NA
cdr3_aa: CASSHPSPGRYGYTF

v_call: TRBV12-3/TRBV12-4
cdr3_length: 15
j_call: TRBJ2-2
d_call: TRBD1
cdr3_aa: CASSPRQGYTGELFF

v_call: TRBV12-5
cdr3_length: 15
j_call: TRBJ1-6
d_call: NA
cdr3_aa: CASGFDSYHNSPLHF

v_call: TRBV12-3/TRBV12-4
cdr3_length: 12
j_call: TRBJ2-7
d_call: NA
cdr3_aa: CASSRTVYEQYF

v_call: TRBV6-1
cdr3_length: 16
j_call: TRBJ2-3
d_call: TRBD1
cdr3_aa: CASSKAGTGGMGTQYF

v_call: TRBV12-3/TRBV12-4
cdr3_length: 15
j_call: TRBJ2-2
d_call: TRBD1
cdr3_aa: CASSHIRTGTGELFF

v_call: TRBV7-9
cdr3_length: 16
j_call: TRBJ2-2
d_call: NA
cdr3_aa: CASSVGETRNTGELFF

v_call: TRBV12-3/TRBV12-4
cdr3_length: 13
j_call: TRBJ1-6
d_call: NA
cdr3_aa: CASSRALHSPLHF

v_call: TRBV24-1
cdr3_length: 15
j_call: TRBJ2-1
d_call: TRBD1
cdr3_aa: CATSDDDRGTNEQFF

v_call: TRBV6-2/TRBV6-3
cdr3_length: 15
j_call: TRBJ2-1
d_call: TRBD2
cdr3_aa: CASDTRTSLIHEQFF

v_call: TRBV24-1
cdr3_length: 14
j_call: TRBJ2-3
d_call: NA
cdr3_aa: CATTGGRVPDTQYF

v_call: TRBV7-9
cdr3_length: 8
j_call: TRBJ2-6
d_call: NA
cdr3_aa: CASRRRTF

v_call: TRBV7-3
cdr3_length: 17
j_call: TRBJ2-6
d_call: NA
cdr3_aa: CASSLSPGSRGANVLTF

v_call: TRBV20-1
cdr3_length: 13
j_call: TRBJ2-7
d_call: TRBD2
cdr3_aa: CSASTGLASEQYF

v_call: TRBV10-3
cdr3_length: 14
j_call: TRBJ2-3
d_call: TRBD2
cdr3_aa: CATLAGASTDTQYF